Each of the 18 T cell receptor beta chains below was sequenced from the same sample in a study of cytomegalovirus exposure and HLA in healthy donors. The PCR ran on 60 Vbeta and 13 Jbeta primers. Using immunoSEQ multiplex PCR, the repertoire was profiled, and TCRdb retains in-frame clones only, with some absent. The sample includes about 300,000 clones, roughly 85% seen only once; the top ten take 3.5% to 4%. The material sequenced was PBMCs. Every receptor here comes from a man aged 35-49 years in good health and CMV-seropositive.

In DNA, the CDR3 is TGTGCCAGTAGCCGGACTAGTTCCGACTACGAGCAGTACTTC. Its translation is CASSRTSSDYEQYF. The chain employs TRBV19 and TRBJ2-7, with TRBD2 matching over 7 bases. The CDR3 has 14 residues. Germline assignment: CDR1 LNHDA and CDR2 SQIVND (reference sequence). V gave up 6 bases and J gave up 3 bases; unmatched junction bases: 8.

This chain joins TRBV4-1 and TRBJ2-5; 7 nucleotides agree with TRBD1. The DNA end favors TRBJ2-7, so the J call may be wrong. Germline V gene sequence: CDR1 MGHRA, CDR2 YSYEKL. This CDR3 is 14 amino acids long. CDR3 in amino acids: CASSPTQTGYEQYF. The CDR3 coding sequence is TGCGCCAGCAGCCCGACCCAGACAGGGTACGAGCAGTACTTC.

The V gene is TRBV29-1, the J gene TRBJ2-3; 9 bases are shared with TRBD1. CDR1 and CDR2 from the germline V gene are SQVTM and ANQGSEA. CDR3 length: 14 amino acids. V gave up 3 bases and J gave up 2 bases; unmatched junction bases: 3. CDR3: CSVEDRGLTDTQYF. In DNA form, the CDR3 reads TGCAGCGTTGAGGACAGGGGCCTCACAGATACGCAGTATTTT.

This chain joins TRBV28 and TRBJ2-7; perhaps TRBD1 as D (6 bases). V lost 4 bases to trimming and J lost 5 bases, with 12 bases between them. Germline V gives CDR1 MDHEN, CDR2 SYDVKM. The CDR3 sequence is 13 residues long. CDR3 nucleotides: TGTGCCAGCAGTTCCACAGGGTTAAACGAGCAGTACTTC. Amino acids: CASSSTGLNEQYF.

The V gene is TRBV7-9, the J gene TRBJ2-3, with TRBD2 matching 7 bases. CDR1 and CDR2 (germline): SEHNR, FQNEAQ (reference sequence). With V trimmed by 3 bases and J by 1 base, 7 bases remained unmatched. The CDR3 is made up of 16 amino acids. The CDR3 region is CASSFPSGSGTDTQYF. CDR3 DNA sequence: TGTGCCAGCAGCTTCCCTAGCGGCTCGGGCACAGATACGCAGTATTTT.

The J gene is TRBJ2-5, the V gene TRBV5-1, with 9 positions matching TRBD1. Germline CDR1 is SGHRS and CDR2 is YFSETQ. V shed 0 bases and J 5 bases; nucleotides not matched to a gene: 2. The length of the CDR3 is 14 residues. In DNA form, the CDR3 reads TGCGCCAGCAGCTTGGGGACAGGGGAGGAGACCCAGTACTTC. Residues: CASSLGTGEETQYF.

CDR3 bases: TGTGCCAGCAGTACCGTTCCCCCCCAGGGGTTAATCACAGAGACCCAGTACTTC. Its protein is CASSTVPPQGLITETQYF. The rearrangement uses TRBV27 and TRBJ2-5, with D perhaps matching TRBD1 (6 bases). Trimming pared 5 bases from V and 4 bases from J, leaving 26 bases between. This CDR3 comprises 18 residues. Per the germline V gene, CDR1 is MNHEY and CDR2 is SMNVEV (reference sequence).

This clone was counted between two and nine times. The V gene is TRBV6-5, the J gene TRBJ2-6; 8 bases align to TRBD1. This CDR3 has 15 amino acids. CDR1 and CDR2 (germline): MNHEY, SVGAGI. With V trimmed by 2 bases and J by 4 bases, 1 base remained unmatched. The DNA for the CDR3 is TGTGCCAGCAGTTACACAGGGGGAGGGGCCAACGTCCTGACTTTC. Its translation is CASSYTGGGANVLTF.

The chain joins TRBV27 to TRBJ2-7; TRBD1 matches 7 bases. The CDR3 is 14 amino acids. Trimming at V came to 1 base and at J to 5 bases, leaving 5 bases not matched to a gene. From germline, CDR1 is MNHEY and CDR2 SMNVEV (reference sequence). CDR3 nucleotide sequence: TGTGCCAGCAGTTTATGGGGGACAGATAACGAGCAGTACTTC. Protein sequence: CASSLWGTDNEQYF.

The chain couples TRBV5-5 to TRBJ2-7; D gene ambiguous. The CDR3 extends over 14 amino acids. Trimming removed 2 bases at V and 2 bases at J, with 11 bases between. Germline V gives CDR1 SGHKS, CDR2 YYEKEE (reference sequence). DNA for the CDR3: TGTGCCAGCAGCTTAAGCGACGGAACCTACGAGCAGTACTTC. Translating it yields CASSLSDGTYEQYF.

The DNA of the CDR3 is TGCGCCAGCAGCCCCACGGGGTACACAGATACGCAGTATTTT. This encodes CASSPTGYTDTQYF. This chain joins TRBV5-1 and TRBJ2-3, with a tentative D call TRBD2 (5 bases). V was pared by 4 bases and J by 2 bases, with 11 bases between. CDR1 is SGHRS, CDR2 YFSETQ, per germline. The CDR3 contains 14 residues.

The chain uses TRBV9 and TRBJ2-3, with 7 bases matching TRBD2. The CDR3 is made up of 17 amino acids. Germline CDR1 is SGDLS and CDR2 is YYNGEE. J gave up 0 bases and V 0 bases, and 7 bases lay outside the gene matches. The CDR3 bases are TGTGCCAGCAGCGTAGCCCCGGGGGGTACTAGCACAGATACGCAGTATTTT. Amino acid sequence: CASSVAPGGTSTDTQYF.

V and J are TRBV7-8 and TRBJ2-2; 12 bases are shared with TRBD2. V lost 6 bases to trimming and J lost 3 bases; unmatched junction nucleotides: 14. This CDR3 is 19 amino acids long. Germline V lookup: CDR1 SGHVS, CDR2 FQNEAQ. The DNA for the CDR3 is TGTGCCAGCAGAAGCCGCAGATTCCTAGCGGGAGGGCACACCGGGGAGCTGTTTTTT. It translates to CASRSRRFLAGGHTGELFF.

The J gene is TRBJ2-3, the V gene TRBV28; tentative D call: TRBD2 (5 bases). V gave up 7 bases and J gave up 4 bases, with 15 bases separating them. CDR3 length equals 14 residues. In germline, CDR1 is MDHEN, CDR2 SYDVKM. The CDR3 region has the DNA TGTGCCAGCAACTTTGGCGGGTTCTCAGATACGCAGTATTTT. Protein product: CASNFGGFSDTQYF.

The genes are TRBV27 and TRBJ2-1; possible D gene TRBD2, 5 bases. The CDR3 is 14 amino acids. V was cut by 5 bases and J by 5 bases, with 13 bases left in between. Germline-derived CDR1 and CDR2 are MNHEY and SMNVEV (reference sequence). CDR3 nucleotide sequence: TGTGCCAGCAGTGACTATGGTTCCCACAATGAGCAGTTCTTC. It specifies CASSDYGSHNEQFF.

This chain connects TRBV27 to TRBJ2-3, with 8 bases fitting TRBD2. CDR1 is MNHEY and CDR2 is SMNVEV in the germline V gene (reference sequence). Trimming at V came to 5 bases and at J to 2 bases, leaving 9 bases not matched to a gene. CDR3 length equals 16 residues. CDR3 DNA: TGTGCCAGCAGTCCCCCGGGAGGGGATCACACAGATACGCAGTATTTT. Its protein product is CASSPPGGDHTDTQYF.

The chain joins TRBV4-1 to TRBJ2-7, with 11 nucleotides matching TRBD2. This CDR3 region has 15 residues. Germline V gene data show CDR1 as MGHRA and CDR2 as YSYEKL. V trimming: 5 bases; J trimming: 7 bases; junction bases outside the gene matches: 10. The DNA of the CDR3 is TGCGCCAGCAGCGTATTAACTAGCGGGAGATGGGAGCAGTACTTC. It yields the protein CASSVLTSGRWEQYF.

CDR3 nucleotide sequence: TGTGCCAGCAGCCCTCTTGGACTGGCCCCGACAGATACGCAGTATTTT. It is translated as CASSPLGLAPTDTQYF. The V and J genes are TRBV14 and TRBJ2-3; tentative D call: TRBD2 (5 bases). CDR1 is SGHDN, CDR2 FVKESK, per germline. This CDR3 region has 16 residues. V lost 4 bases to trimming and J lost 3 bases, with 17 bases between them.